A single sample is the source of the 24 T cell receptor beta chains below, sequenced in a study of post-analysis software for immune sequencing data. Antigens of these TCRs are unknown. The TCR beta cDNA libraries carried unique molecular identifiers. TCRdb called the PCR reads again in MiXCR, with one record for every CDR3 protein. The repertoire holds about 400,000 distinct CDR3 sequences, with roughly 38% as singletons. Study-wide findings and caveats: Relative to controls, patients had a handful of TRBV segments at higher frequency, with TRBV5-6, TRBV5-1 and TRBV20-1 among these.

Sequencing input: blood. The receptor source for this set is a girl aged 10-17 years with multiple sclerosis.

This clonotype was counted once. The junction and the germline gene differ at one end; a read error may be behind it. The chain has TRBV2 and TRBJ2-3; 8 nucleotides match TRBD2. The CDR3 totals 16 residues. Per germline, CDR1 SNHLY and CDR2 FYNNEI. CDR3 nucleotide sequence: TGTGCCAGCAGTGACCAGCGGGGGACCCGCACAGATTCGCAGTATTTT. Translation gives CASSDQRGTRTDSQYF.

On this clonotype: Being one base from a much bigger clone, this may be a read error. For the CDR3, the DNA is TGCAGCGTTGTAGGGACAGGCGTCCAAGAGACCCAGTACTTC. The encoded protein is CSVVGTGVQETQYF. V is TRBV29-1 and J is TRBJ2-5, with 8 positions matching TRBD1. Germline V gene lookup returns CDR1 SQVTM and CDR2 ANQGSEA. V shed 4 bases, J shed 1 base, and the junction held 5 bases outside the gene matches. The CDR3 covers 14 residues.

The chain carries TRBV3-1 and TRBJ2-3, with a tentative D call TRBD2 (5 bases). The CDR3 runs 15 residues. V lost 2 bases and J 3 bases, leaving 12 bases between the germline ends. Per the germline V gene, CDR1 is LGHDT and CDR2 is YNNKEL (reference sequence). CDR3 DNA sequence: TGTGCCAGCAGCCAACTCCCACTAGTTACAGATACGCAGTATTTT. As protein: CASSQLPLVTDTQYF.

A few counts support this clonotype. The CDR3 sequence is CASSLTLGETQYF. CDR3 DNA sequence: TGCGCCAGCAGCCTCACGCTGGGAGAGACCCAGTACTTC. The chain employs TRBV4-1 and TRBJ2-5; D not resolved. Germline lookup yields CDR1 MGHRA and CDR2 YSYEKL. The CDR3 is made up of 13 amino acids. The V end was cut by 4 bases, the J end by 4 bases, with 10 bases between.

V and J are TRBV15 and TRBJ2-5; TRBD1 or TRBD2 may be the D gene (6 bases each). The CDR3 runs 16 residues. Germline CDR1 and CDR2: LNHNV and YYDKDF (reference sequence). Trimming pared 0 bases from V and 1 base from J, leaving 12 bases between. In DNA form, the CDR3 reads TGTGCCACCAGCAGAGATCCGGGGGCGACCCAAGAGACCCAGTACTTC. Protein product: CATSRDPGATQETQYF.

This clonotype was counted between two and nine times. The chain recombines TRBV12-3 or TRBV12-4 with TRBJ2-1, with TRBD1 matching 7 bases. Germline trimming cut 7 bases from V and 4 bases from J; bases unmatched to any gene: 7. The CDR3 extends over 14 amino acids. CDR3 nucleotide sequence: TGTGCCAGCATCGACAGGGTAGGGTACAATGAGCAGTTCTTC. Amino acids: CASIDRVGYNEQFF.

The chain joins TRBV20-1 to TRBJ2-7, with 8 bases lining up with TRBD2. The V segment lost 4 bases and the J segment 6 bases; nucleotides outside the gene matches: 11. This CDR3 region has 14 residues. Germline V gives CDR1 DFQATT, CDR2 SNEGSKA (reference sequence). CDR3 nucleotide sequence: TGCAGTGCTATATCGGGAGGGCCTAAATCCGAGCAGTACTTC. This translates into CSAISGGPKSEQYF.

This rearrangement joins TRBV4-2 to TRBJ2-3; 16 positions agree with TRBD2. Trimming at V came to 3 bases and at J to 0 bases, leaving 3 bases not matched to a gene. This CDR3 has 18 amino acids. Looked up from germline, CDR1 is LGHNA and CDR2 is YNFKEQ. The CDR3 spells CASSHEGLAGGSTDTQYF. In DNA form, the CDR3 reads TGTGCCAGCAGCCACGAGGGACTAGCGGGGGGGAGCACAGATACGCAGTATTTT.

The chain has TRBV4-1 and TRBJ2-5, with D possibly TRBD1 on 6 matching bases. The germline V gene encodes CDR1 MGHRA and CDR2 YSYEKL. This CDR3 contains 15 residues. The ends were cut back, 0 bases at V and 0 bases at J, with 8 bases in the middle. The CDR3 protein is CASSQEWTDQETQYF. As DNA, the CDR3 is TGCGCCAGCAGCCAAGAATGGACAGACCAAGAGACCCAGTACTTC.

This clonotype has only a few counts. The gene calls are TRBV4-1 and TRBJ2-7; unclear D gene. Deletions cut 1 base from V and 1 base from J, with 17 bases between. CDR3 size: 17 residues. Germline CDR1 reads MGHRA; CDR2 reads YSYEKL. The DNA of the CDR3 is TGCGCCAGCAGCCAAGGTTTTTCAGGAGCAGATTCCTACGAGCAGTACTTC. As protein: CASSQGFSGADSYEQYF.

The CDR3 coding sequence is TGTGCCAGCAGTTTTGGAGGCAAGTACGAGCAGTACTTC. It codes for CASSFGGKYEQYF. V and J are TRBV12-3 or TRBV12-4 and TRBJ2-7; a possible D gene is TRBD2 (5 bases). V lost 3 bases and J 4 bases, leaving 10 bases between the germline ends. This CDR3 comprises 13 residues.

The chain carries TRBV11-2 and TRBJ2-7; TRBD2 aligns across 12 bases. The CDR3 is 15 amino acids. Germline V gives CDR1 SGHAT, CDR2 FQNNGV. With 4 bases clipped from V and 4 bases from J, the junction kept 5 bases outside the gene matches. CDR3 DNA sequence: TGTGCCAGCAGCTCGTCTAGCGGGGGGGAGTACGAGCAGTACTTC. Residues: CASSSSSGGEYEQYF.

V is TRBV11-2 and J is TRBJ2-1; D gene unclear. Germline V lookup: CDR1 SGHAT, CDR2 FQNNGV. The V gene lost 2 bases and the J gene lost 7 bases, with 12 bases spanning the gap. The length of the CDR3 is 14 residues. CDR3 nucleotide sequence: TGTGCCAGCAGCTTATGGGCCCGACCTAATGAGCAGTTCTTC. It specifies CASSLWARPNEQFF. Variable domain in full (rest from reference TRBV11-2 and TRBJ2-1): EAGVAQSPRYKIIEKRQSVAFWCNPISGHATLYWYQQILGQGPKLLIQFQNNGVVDDSQLPKDRFSAERLKGVDSTLKIQPAKLEDSAVYLCASSLWARPNEQFFGPGTRLTVL.

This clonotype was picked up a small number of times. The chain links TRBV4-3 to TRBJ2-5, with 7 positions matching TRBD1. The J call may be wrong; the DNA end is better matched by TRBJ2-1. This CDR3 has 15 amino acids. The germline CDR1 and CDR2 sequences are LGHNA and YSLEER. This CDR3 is CASSPTGQTQETQFF. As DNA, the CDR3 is TGCGCCAGCAGCCCAACGGGACAGACTCAAGAGACCCAGTTCTTC.

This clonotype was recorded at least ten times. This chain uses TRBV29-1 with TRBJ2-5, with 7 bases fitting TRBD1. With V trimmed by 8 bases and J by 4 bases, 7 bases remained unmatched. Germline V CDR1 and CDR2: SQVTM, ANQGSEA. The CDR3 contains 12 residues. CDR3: CSTRTGGETQYF. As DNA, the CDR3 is TGCAGCACCCGGACAGGCGGAGAGACCCAGTACTTC. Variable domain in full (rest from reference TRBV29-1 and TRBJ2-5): SAVISQKPSRDICQRGTSLTIQCQVDSQVTMMFWYRQQPGQSLTLIATANQGSEATYESGFVIDKFPISRPNLTFSTLTVSNMSPEDSSIYLCSTRTGGETQYFGPGTRLLVL.

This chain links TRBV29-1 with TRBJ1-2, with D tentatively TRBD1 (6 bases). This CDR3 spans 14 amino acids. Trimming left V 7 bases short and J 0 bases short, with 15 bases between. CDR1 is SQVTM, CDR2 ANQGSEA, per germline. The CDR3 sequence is CSGGEGEANYGYTF. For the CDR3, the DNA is TGCAGCGGAGGGGAGGGGGAGGCTAACTATGGCTACACCTTC.

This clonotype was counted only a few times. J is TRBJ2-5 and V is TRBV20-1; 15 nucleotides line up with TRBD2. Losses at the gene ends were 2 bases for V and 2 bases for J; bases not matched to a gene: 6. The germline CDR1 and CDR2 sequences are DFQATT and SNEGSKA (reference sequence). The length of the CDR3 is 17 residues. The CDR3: CSARSGTSGGLQETQYF. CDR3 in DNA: TGCAGTGCTAGATCCGGGACTAGCGGGGGGCTTCAAGAGACCCAGTACTTC.

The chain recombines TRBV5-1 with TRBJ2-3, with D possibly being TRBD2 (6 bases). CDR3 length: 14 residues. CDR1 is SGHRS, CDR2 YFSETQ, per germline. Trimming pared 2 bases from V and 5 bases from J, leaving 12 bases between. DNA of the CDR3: TGCGCCAGCAGCTTATGGGGGGATGGAGATACGCAGTATTTT. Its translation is CASSLWGDGDTQYF.

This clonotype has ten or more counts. The CDR3, as DNA: TGCGCCAGCAGTGAGGGGACAGGGGGATCCTACGAGCAGTACTTC. It encodes CASSEGTGGSYEQYF. This rearrangement joins TRBV10-1 to TRBJ2-7, with 11 bases aligning to TRBD1. Germline V gives CDR1 WNHNN, CDR2 SYGVQD (reference sequence). This CDR3 has 15 residues. Unmatched junction bases numbered 1, after V lost 2 bases and J lost 1 base.

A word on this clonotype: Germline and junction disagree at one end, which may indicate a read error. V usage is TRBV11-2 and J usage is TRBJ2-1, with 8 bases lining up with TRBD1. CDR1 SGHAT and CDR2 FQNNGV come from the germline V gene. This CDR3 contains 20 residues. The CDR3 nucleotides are TGTGCCAGCAGCTTAGGGATGGGTGATTGGGACAGGCCTTCCTACGATGAGCAGTTCTTC. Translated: CASSLGMGDWDRPSYDEQFF.

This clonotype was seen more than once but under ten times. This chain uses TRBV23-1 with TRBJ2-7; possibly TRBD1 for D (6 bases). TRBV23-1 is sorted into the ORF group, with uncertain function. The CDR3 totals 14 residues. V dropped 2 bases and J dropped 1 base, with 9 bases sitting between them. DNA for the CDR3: TGCGCCAGCAGTCAACAGGGGAAGTCCTACGAGCAGTACTTC. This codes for CASSQQGKSYEQYF.

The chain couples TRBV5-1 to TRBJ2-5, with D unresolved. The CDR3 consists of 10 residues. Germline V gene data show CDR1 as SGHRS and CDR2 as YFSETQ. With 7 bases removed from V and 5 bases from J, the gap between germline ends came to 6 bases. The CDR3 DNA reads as TGCGCCAGCCACGGGGAGACCCAGTACTTC. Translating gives CASHGETQYF.

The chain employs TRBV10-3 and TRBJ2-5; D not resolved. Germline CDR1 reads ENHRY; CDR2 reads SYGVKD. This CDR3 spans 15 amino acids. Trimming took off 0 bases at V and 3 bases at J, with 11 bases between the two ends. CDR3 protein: CAISESIGQEETQYF. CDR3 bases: TGTGCCATCAGTGAGTCGATCGGGCAAGAAGAGACCCAGTACTTC.

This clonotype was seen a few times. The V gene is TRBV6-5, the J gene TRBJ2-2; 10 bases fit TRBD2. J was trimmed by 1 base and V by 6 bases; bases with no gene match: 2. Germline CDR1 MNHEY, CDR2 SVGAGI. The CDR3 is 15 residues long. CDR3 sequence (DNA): TGTGCCAGCAGGCGACTAGCGGGGAACACCGGGGAGCTGTTTTTT. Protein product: CASRRLAGNTGELFF.